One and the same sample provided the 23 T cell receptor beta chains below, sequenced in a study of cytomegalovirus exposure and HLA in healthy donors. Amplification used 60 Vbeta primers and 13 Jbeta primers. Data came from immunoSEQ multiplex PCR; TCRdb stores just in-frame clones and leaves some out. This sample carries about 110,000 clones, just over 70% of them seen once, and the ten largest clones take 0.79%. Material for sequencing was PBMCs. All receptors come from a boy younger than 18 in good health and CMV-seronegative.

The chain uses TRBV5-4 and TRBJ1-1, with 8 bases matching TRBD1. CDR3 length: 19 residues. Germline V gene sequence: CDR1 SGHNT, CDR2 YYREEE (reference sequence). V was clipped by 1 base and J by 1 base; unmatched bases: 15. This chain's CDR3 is CASSLSGGTGGYGNTEAFF. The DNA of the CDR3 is TGTGCCAGCAGCTTGTCTGGCGGTACAGGGGGTTACGGGAACACTGAAGCTTTCTTT.

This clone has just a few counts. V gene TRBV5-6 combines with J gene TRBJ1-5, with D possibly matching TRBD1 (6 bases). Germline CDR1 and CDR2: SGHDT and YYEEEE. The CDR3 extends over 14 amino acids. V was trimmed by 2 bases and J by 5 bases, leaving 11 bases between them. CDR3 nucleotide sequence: TGTGCCAGCAGCTTAGTGGGGGCGCATCAGCCCCAGCATTTT. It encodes CASSLVGAHQPQHF.

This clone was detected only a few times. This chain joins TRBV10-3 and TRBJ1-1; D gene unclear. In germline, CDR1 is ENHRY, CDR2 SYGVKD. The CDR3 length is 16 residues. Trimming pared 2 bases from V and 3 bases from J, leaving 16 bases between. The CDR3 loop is CAISEPPMTRDTEAFF. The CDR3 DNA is TGTGCCATCAGTGAGCCCCCGATGACCCGGGACACTGAAGCTTTCTTT.

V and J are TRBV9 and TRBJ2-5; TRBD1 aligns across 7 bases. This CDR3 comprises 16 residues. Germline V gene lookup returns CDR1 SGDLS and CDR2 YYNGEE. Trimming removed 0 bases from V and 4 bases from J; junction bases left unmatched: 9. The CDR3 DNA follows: TGTGCCAGCAGCGTAGAAGAGGGGGCGCTTAGAGAGACCCAGTACTTC. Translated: CASSVEEGALRETQYF.

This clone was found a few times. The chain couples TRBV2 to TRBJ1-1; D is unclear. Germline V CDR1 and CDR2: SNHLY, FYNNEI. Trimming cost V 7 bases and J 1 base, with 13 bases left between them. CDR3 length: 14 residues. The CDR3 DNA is TGTGCCAGCATGAGAATGTTTTCGAACACTGAAGCTTTCTTT. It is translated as CASMRMFSNTEAFF.

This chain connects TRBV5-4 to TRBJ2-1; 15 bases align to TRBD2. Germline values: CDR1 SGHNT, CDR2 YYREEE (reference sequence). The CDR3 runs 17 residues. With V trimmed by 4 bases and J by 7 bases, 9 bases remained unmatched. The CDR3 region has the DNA TGTGCCAGCAGCAAGGGACTAGCGGGAGGAAGTGGTAATGAGCAGTTCTTC. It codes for CASSKGLAGGSGNEQFF.

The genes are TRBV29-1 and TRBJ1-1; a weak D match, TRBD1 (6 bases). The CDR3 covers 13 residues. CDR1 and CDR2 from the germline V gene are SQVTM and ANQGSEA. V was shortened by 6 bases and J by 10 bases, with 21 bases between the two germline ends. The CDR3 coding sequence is TGCAGCGTCGCGCCTCGGGGGGGGCGCGGAGCTTTCTTT. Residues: CSVAPRGGRGAFF.

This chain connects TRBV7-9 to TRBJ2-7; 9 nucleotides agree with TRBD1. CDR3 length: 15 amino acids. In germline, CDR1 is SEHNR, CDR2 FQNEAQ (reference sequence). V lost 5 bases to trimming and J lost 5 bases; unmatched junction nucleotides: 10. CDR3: CASSPPGTGFNEQYF. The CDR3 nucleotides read TGTGCCAGCAGCCCGCCTGGGACAGGGTTCAACGAGCAGTACTTC.

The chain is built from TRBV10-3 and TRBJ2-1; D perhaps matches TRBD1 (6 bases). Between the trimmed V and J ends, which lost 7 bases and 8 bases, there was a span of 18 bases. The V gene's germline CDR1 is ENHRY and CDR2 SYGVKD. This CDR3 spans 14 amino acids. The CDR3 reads CAINRGRGGDEQFF. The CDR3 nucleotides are TGTGCCATCAATCGGGGCAGGGGCGGCGATGAGCAGTTCTTC.

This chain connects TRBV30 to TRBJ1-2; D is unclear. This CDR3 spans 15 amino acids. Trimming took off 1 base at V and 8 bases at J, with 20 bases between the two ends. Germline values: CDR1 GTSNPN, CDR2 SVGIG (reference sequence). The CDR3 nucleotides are TGTGCCTGGAGTGCCCCAGAGGGCCCCGAATGGGGCTACACCTTC. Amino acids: CAWSAPEGPEWGYTF.

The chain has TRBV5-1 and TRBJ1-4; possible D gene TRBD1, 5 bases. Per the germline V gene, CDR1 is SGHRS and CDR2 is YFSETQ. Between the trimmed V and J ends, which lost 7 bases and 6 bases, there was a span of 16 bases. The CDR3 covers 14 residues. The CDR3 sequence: CASRLGGLDEKLFF. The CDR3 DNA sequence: TGCGCCAGCCGACTCGGGGGTCTGGATGAAAAACTGTTTTTT.

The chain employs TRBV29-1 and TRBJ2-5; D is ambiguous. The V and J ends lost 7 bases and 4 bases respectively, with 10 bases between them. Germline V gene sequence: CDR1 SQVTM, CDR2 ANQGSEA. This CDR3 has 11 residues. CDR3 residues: CSGWAGETQYF. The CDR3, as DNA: TGCAGCGGCTGGGCCGGAGAGACCCAGTACTTC.

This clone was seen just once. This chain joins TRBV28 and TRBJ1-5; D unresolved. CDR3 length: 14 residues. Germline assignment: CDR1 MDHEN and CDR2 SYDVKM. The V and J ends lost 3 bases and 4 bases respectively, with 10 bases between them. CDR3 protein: CASSLRGNNQPQHF. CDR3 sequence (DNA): TGTGCCAGCAGTTTGAGAGGGAATAATCAGCCCCAGCATTTT.

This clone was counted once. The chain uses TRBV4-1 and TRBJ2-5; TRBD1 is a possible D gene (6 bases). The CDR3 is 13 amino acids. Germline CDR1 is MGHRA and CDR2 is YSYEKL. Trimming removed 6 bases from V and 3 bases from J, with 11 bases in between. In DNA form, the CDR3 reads TGCGCCAGCAGGGCTACAGGGAAAGAGACCCAGTACTTC. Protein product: CASRATGKETQYF.

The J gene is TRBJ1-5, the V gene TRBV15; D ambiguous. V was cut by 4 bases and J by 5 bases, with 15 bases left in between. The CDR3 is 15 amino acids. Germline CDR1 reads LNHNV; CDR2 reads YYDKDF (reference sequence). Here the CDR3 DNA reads TGTGCCACCAGCAAAGACGGGGATAGGGATCAGCCCCAGCATTTT. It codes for CATSKDGDRDQPQHF.

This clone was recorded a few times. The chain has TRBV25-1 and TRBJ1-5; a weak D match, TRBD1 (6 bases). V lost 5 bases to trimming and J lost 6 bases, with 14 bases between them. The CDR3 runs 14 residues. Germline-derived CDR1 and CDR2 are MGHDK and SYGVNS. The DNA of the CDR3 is TGTGCCAGCAGTAGAGCAGGGGCCGCTCAGCCCCAGCATTTT. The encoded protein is CASSRAGAAQPQHF.

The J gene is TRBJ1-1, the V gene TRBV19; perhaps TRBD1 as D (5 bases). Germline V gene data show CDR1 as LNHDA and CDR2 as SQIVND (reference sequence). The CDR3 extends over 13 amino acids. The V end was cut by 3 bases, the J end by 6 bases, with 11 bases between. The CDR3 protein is CASSIPPGPEAFF. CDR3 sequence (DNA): TGTGCCAGTAGTATCCCCCCAGGGCCTGAAGCTTTCTTT.

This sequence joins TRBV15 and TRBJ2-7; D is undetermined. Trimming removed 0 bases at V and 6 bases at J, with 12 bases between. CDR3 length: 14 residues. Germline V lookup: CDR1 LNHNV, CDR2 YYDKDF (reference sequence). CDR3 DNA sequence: TGTGCCACCAGCAGAGAGAGTACAGTCAGCGAGCAGTACTTC. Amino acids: CATSRESTVSEQYF.

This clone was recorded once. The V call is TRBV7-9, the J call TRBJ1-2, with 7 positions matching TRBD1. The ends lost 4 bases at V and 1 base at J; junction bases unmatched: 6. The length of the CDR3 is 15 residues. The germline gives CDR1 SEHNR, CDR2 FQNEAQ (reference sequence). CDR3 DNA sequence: TGTGCCAGCAGCTCAACGGGACAGCATAACTATGGCTACACCTTC. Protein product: CASSSTGQHNYGYTF. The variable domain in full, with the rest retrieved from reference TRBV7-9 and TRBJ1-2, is DTGVSQNPRHKITKRGQNVTFRCDPISEHNRLYWYRQTLGQGPEFLTYFQNEAQLEKSRLLSDRFSAERPKGSFSTLEIQRTEQGDSAMYLCASSSTGQHNYGYTFGSGTRLTVV.

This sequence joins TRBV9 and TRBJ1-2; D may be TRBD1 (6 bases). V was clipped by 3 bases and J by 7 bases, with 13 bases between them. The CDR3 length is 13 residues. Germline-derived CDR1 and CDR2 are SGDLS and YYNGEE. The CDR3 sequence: CASSASIRGGYTF. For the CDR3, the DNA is TGTGCCAGCAGCGCCTCAATCAGGGGTGGCTACACCTTC.

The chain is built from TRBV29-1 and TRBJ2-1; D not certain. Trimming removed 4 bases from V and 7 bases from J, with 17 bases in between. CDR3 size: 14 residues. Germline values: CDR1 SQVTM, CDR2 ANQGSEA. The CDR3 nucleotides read TGCAGCGTTGCATGGCGGCTAAAGGCGAATGAGCAGTTCTTC. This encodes CSVAWRLKANEQFF.

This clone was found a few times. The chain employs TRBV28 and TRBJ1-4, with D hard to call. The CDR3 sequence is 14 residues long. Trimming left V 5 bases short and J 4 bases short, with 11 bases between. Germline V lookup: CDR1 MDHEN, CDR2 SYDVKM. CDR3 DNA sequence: TGTGCCAGCAGTCGACACACCAATAATGAAAAACTGTTTTTT. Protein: CASSRHTNNEKLFF.

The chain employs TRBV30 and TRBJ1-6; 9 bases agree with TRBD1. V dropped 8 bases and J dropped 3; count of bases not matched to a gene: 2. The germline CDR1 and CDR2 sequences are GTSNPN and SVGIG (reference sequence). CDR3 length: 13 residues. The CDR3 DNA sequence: TGTGCCAGGGGACAGGGCTATAATTCACCCCTCCACTTT. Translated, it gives CARGQGYNSPLHF. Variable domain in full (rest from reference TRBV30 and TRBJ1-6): SQTIHQWPATLVQPVGSPLSLECTVEGTSNPNLYWYRQAAGRGLQLLFYSVGIGQISSEVPQNLSASRPQDRQFILSSKKLLLSDSGFYLCARGQGYNSPLHFGNGTRLTVT.